This T cell receptor (beta chain) was identified during a study of CD8 T cells in ankylosing spondylitis. Study observations and caveats: Clones linked to the disease showed a CD8+ phenotype. They occurred at relatively low frequencies in peripheral blood. Certain motif variants had earlier been reported in reactive arthritis synovial fluid and blood. Within matched ankylosing spondylitis synovial fluid, disease-linked clones were reportedly significantly enriched.

The length of the CDR3 is 21 residues. The junction had 27 bases not matched to a gene; V was cut back by 2 bases and J by 12 bases. Per the germline V gene, CDR1 is SGHDN and CDR2 is FVKESK. It was by quantitative 5'-RACE with molecular barcodes that TCR beta libraries were made. TCRdb processed the 5' RACE reads anew with MiXCR; each CDR3 protein has one entry. The sample includes 200,000 to 250,000 distinct CDR3 sequences, roughly 10% of them seen just once. This clonotype appeared a few times. The antigen is unknown. The TCR originated in a male donor with ankylosing spondylitis or in good health (not recorded which). Sequencing input: blood, either unsorted or a sorted T cell fraction (not recorded which). V gene TRBV14 combines with J gene TRBJ2-1, with TRBD2 matching over 11 bases. The CDR3 sequence: CASSQRSGARDLSGGGSGQFF. CDR3 in DNA: TGTGCCAGCAGCCAACGATCCGGGGCACGGGATCTTAGCGGGGGGGGCAGTGGGCAGTTCTTC.